This T cell receptor (beta chain) was recorded in a study of regulatory T cells in long-lasting Graves disease. Overall study context: Graves' disease counted as persistent after over 5 years of antithyroid drugs with positive TSH receptor antibodies.

This sample's time point: persistent/refractory GD, antithyroid drugs over 5 years with positive TRAb. Extracted PBMC RNA gave rise to the TCR library. American Thyroid Association guidelines defined Graves' disease diagnosis. Researchers made TCR beta libraries by using iRepertoire HTBI primers and running Arm-PCR on CDR3 regions. TCRdb re-called the multiplex PCR reads with MiXCR, one entry per CDR3 protein. The sample yields under 350,000 distinct CDR3 sequences, around 23% seen once. The CDR3 is 17 residues long. Germline V gene lookup returns CDR1 MDHEN and CDR2 SYDVKM. Unmatched junction bases numbered 14, after V lost 6 bases and J lost 6 bases. This clonotype has ten or more counts.

This TCR derives from a female donor with Graves disease. Sequenced material: peripheral blood mononuclear cells (PBMCs), taken when the disease was refractory, from a patient treated with antithyroid drugs. V gene TRBV28 combines with J gene TRBJ1-5; 10 bases are shared with TRBD1. CDR3 in amino acids: CASSSTLGQGVGQPQHF. CDR3 nucleotides: TGTGCCAGCAGCTCCACCCTTGGACAGGGGGTTGGTCAGCCCCAGCATTTT. Complete variable domain (other parts from reference TRBV28 and TRBJ1-5): DVKVTQSSRYLVKRTGEKVFLECVQDMDHENMFWYRQDPGLGLRLIYFSYDVKMKEKGDIPEGYSVSREKKERFSLILESASTNQTSMYLCASSSTLGQGVGQPQHFGDGTRLSIL.